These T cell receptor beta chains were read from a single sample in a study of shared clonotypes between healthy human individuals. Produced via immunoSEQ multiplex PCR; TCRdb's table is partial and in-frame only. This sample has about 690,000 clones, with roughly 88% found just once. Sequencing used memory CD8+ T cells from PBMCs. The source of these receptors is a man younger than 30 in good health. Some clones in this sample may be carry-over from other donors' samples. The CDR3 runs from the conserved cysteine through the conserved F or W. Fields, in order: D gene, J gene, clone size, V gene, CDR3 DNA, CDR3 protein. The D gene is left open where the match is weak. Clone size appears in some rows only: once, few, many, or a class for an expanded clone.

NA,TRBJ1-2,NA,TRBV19,TGTGCCAGTAGTCTTCTCCTCCCCTATGGCTACACCTTC,CASSLLLPYGYTF
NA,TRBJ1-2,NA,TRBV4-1,TGCGCCAGCAGCCAACCCTATAACTATGGCTACACCTTC,CASSQPYNYGYTF
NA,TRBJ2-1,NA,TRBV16,TGTGCCAGCAGCCAAACTACTGGCTCCTACAATGAGCAGTTCTTC,CASSQTTGSYNEQFF
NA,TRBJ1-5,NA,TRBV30,TGTGCCTGGAGTCACGACCGAGGCAATCAGCCCCAGCATTTT,CAWSHDRGNQPQHF
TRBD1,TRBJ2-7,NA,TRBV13,TGTGCCAGCAGCGCGGACAGGGGTGTGAACGAGCAGTACTTC,CASSADRGVNEQYF
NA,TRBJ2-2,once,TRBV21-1,TGTGCCAGCAGCAAATCTTGCGGGGTGGTAGGCTCTGGGGAGCTGTTTTTT,CASSKSCGVVGSGELFF
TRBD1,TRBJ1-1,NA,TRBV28,TGTGCCAGCAGCCCGGCACGACAGGGGAAGCTTGCGGAAGCTTTCTTT,CASSPARQGKLAEAFF
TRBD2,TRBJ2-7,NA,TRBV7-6,TGTGCCAGCAGCTCTCTAGCGGCCACAGAAGAATCCTACGAGCAGTACTTC,CASSSLAATEESYEQYF
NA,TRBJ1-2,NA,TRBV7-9,TGTGCCAGCAGCTCGGGGGTCGGGTTTAACTATGGCTACACCTTC,CASSSGVGFNYGYTF
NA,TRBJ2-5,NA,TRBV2,TGTGCCAGCAGCCCCCCGGCGACTTCAAGTCAAGAGACCCAGTACTTC,CASSPPATSSQETQYF
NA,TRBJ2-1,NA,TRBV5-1,TGCGCCAGCGGCATTGGAAGCCATGAGCAGTTCTTC,CASGIGSHEQFF
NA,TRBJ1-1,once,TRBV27,TGTGCCAGCAGTGCCCCAAGGCTTGGGAACACTGAAGCTTTCTTT,CASSAPRLGNTEAFF
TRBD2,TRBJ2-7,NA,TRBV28,TGTGCCAGCAGTTTCGTCCCCCCTAGCGGTCCTTGGGAGCAGTACTTC,CASSFVPPSGPWEQYF
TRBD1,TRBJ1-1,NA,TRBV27,TGTGCCAGCAGTCCTTCCGGGACAGGGATTGAAGCTTTCTTT,CASSPSGTGIEAFF
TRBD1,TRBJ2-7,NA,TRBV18,TGTGCCAGCTCACCACCGGGACAGACCTCCTACGAGCAGTACTTC,CASSPPGQTSYEQYF
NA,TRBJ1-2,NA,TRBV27,TGTGCCAGCAGTTTTCTCCCAGCACCATATGGCTACACCTTC,CASSFLPAPYGYTF
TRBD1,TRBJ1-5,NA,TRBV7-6,TGTGCCAGCAGCGCCCCATGGATCCCGGGACAGGACTCCCAAACCAATCAGCCCCAGCATTTT,CASSAPWIPGQDSQTNQPQHF
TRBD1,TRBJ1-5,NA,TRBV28,TGTGCCAGCACCTGGGGGGACAGGGGGTACCAGCCCCAGCATTTT,CASTWGDRGYQPQHF
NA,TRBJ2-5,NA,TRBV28,TGTGCCAGCAGTTTAACACAAGAGACCCAGTACTTC,CASSLTQETQYF
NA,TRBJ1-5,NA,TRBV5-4,TGTGCCAGCAGGAATTGGGGGGCGGGTATCGGGGCCCAGCATTTT,CASRNWGAGIGAQHF
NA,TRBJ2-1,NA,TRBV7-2,TGTGCCAGCAGCTTATTAGCGTCAAACAATGAGCAGTTCTTC,CASSLLASNNEQFF
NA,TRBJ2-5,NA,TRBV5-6,TGTGCCAGCAGCTTGGGGGTGAGGCAAGAGACCCAGTACTTC,CASSLGVRQETQYF
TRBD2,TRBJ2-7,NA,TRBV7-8,TGTGCCAGCAGCTCACTAGCGGGAGTCAACGAGCAGTACTTC,CASSSLAGVNEQYF
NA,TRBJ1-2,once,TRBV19,TGTGCCAGTAGCGGGACCTTCCACTATGGCTACACCTTC,CASSGTFHYGYTF
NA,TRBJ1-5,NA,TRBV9,TGTGCCAGCAGCGCCTCGGATAATCAGCCCCAGCATTTT,CASSASDNQPQHF
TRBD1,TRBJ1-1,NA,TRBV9,TGTGCCAGCAGCGTAGCGGGACAGGGGCGAACTGAAGCTTTCTTT,CASSVAGQGRTEAFF
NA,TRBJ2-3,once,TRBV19,TGTGCCAGTAGTCGAGGAGGAACAGATACGCAGTATTTT,CASSRGGTDTQYF
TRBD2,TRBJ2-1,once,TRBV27,TGTGCCAGCAGTTTAGTACCTTCTGGGAGGGCGAGGAATGAGCAGTTCTTC,CASSLVPSGRARNEQFF
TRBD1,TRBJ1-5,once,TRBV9,TGTGCCAGCAGCGTAGTGCGGGACAGGGGAAATCAGCCCCAGCATTTT,CASSVVRDRGNQPQHF
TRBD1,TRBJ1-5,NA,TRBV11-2,TGTGCCAGCAGCTTGGGACAGGGCCCGGAGGCCCAGCATTTT,CASSLGQGPEAQHF
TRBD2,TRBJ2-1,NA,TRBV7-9,TGTGCCAGCAGCAAATCAGCGGGAGGGCCTAATGAGCAGTTCTTC,CASSKSAGGPNEQFF
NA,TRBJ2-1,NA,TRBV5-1,TGCGCCAGCAGCTTGGGGCGGAGTGAGCAGTTCTTC,CASSLGRSEQFF
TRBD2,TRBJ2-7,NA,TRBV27,TGTGCCAGCAGTATACATAGCGGGAGGACTATGGACGAGCAGTACTTC,CASSIHSGRTMDEQYF
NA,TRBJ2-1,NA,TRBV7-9,TGTGCCAGCAGCTTACGGGACAACAATAACTATGAGCAGTTCTTC,CASSLRDNNNYEQFF
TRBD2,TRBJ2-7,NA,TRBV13,TGTGCCAGCAGCTCCCCCCGGGTTGGGCGGGAGGGCCCCGAGCAGTACTTC,CASSSPRVGREGPEQYF
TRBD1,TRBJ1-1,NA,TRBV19,TGTGCCAGTGACGGAATCTCCGGGACAGTGAACACTGAAGCTTTCTTT,CASDGISGTVNTEAFF
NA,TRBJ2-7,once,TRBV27,TGTGCCGTTGGCCCCTACGAGCAGTACTTC,CAVGPYEQYF